This entry lists 16 T cell receptor beta chains sequenced from one sample in a study of blood T cell repertoires in COVID-19. The protocol was immunoSEQ multiplex PCR, while the TCRdb copy is restricted to in-frame clones and leaves out a portion. The sample lists over 150,000 clones, approximately 91% occurring once. Sequenced material: peripheral blood. These receptors all stem from a man aged 50-60 years with acute or convalescent COVID-19.

The chain employs TRBV5-8 and TRBJ2-6; D may be TRBD2 (6 bases). There are 14 residues in the CDR3. Germline V gene lookup returns CDR1 SGHTS and CDR2 YDEGEE. V was trimmed by 2 bases and J by 9 bases, leaving 12 bases between them. In DNA, the CDR3 is TGTGCCAGCAGCTTAAGGGAGGCCGGCAACGTCCTGACTTTC. Amino acids: CASSLREAGNVLTF.

The chain carries TRBV3-1 (or the pseudogene TRBV3-2) and TRBJ1-1; no clear D. The V end lost 0 bases, the J end lost 0 bases, and 5 bases lay between the germline ends. Germline CDR1 reads LGHDT; CDR2 reads YNNKEL (reference sequence). The CDR3 length is 14 residues. In DNA form, the CDR3 reads TGTGCCAGCAGCCAAGATCAGATGAACACTGAAGCTTTCTTT. Translation: CASSQDQMNTEAFF.

V gene TRBV10-3 combines with J gene TRBJ2-7, with 11 bases aligning to TRBD2. CDR3 size: 16 residues. The trim removed 3 bases at V and 2 bases at J, leaving 6 bases unmatched. Germline CDR1 is ENHRY and CDR2 is SYGVKD. CDR3: CAISEGGLAETYEQYV. The CDR3, as DNA: TGTGCCATCAGTGAAGGGGGACTAGCGGAAACCTACGAGCAGTACGTC.

The count of this clone is one. The V gene is TRBV5-1, the J gene TRBJ1-1, with a weak D call TRBD1 (6 bases). This CDR3 comprises 15 residues. V gave up 2 bases and J gave up 0 bases, with 11 bases separating them. CDR1 is SGHRS and CDR2 is YFSETQ in the germline V gene. CDR3 residues: CASSLQGGMNTEAFF. The CDR3 nucleotides read TGCGCCAGCAGCTTACAGGGTGGCATGAACACTGAAGCTTTCTTT.

This clone was recorded only once. The V and J genes are TRBV6-1 and TRBJ1-6, with TRBD1 identical over 8 bases. Germline assignment: CDR1 MNHNS and CDR2 SASEGT. V was pared by 2 bases and J by 7 bases, with 10 bases of the junction left unmatched. CDR3 length: 17 residues. For the CDR3, the DNA is TGTGCCAGCAGTGAACGTGGGGCAGGGGGCCGAAATTCACCCCTCCACTTT. Translating gives CASSERGAGGRNSPLHF.

The chain combines TRBV4-3 with TRBJ2-1; TRBD2 agrees at 10 bases. Trimming at V came to 0 bases and at J to 16 bases, leaving 18 bases not matched to a gene. Germline loops: CDR1 LGHNA, CDR2 YSLEER. The CDR3 has 17 amino acids. The CDR3 nucleotides read TGCGCCAGCAGCCAAGAAACCCGCCAGCGGGGGGGATTGATCCACTTCTTC. Translated, it gives CASSQETRQRGGLIHFF.

This chain connects TRBV2 to TRBJ2-1; TRBD2 matches 8 bases. The germline V gene has CDR1 SNHLY and CDR2 FYNNEI. V shed 3 bases and J 7 bases; nucleotides not matched to a gene: 8. CDR3 size: 15 residues. DNA of the CDR3: TGTGCCAGCAGTGATCGGGGGGGCCTAGGAAATGAGCAGTTCTTC. Translating it yields CASSDRGGLGNEQFF.

The chain recombines TRBV5-8 with TRBJ1-2; 7 bases map to TRBD1. Germline loops: CDR1 SGHTS, CDR2 YDEGEE. The CDR3 consists of 15 residues. Unmatched junction bases numbered 5, after V lost 0 bases and J lost 3 bases. The CDR3 is CASSLAPGQYYGYTF. The CDR3 DNA reads as TGTGCCAGCAGCTTGGCCCCGGGACAGTACTATGGCTACACCTTC. Looking up the rest from reference TRBV5-8 and TRBJ1-2 gives the full variable domain: EAGVTQSPTHLIKTRGQQATLRCSPISGHTSVYWYQQALGLGLQFLLWYDEGEERNRGNFPPRFSGRQFPNYSSELNVNALELEDSALYLCASSLAPGQYYGYTFGSGTRLTVV.

Here the CDR3 reads CASSVARTGEVGGYTF. CDR3 sequence (DNA): TGTGCCAGCAGCGTAGCTAGGACCGGGGAAGTGGGTGGCTACACCTTC. The chain employs TRBV9 and TRBJ1-2; D unclear. The CDR3 is made up of 16 amino acids. Trimming pared 0 bases from V and 7 bases from J, leaving 19 bases between. Germline V gene sequence: CDR1 SGDLS, CDR2 YYNGEE. Filled out from reference TRBV9 and TRBJ1-2, the complete variable domain reads DSGVTQTPKHLITATGQRVTLRCSPRSGDLSVYWYQQSLDQGLQFLIQYYNGEERAKGNILERFSAQQFPDLHSELNLSSLELGDSALYFCASSVARTGEVGGYTFGSGTRLTVV.

The rearrangement uses TRBV6-5 and TRBJ1-5; D gene uncertain. CDR3 size: 15 residues. V was cut by 0 bases and J by 6 bases, with 12 bases left in between. Germline assignment: CDR1 MNHEY and CDR2 SVGAGI. CDR3 in DNA: TGTGCCAGCAGTTACTCCGGGGATGTCAGTCAGCCCCAGCATTTT. This codes for CASSYSGDVSQPQHF.

The V gene is TRBV19, the J gene TRBJ2-6; possible D gene TRBD1, 6 bases. Per the germline V gene, CDR1 is LNHDA and CDR2 is SQIVND (reference sequence). This CDR3 contains 16 residues. Trimming left V 3 bases short and J 2 bases short, with 11 bases between. The CDR3 sequence: CASSIHRTAGANVLTF. The CDR3 DNA reads TGTGCCAGTAGTATTCACCGGACAGCTGGGGCCAACGTCCTGACTTTC.

The table lists this clone with a few counts. This CDR3 is CASSQGRSGLSTQDYEQYF. The CDR3 bases are TGCGCCAGCAGCCAGGGACGATCGGGACTTTCCACCCAGGACTACGAGCAGTACTTC. This chain uses TRBV4-1 with TRBJ2-7; possible D gene TRBD2, 6 bases. Germline-derived CDR1 and CDR2 are MGHRA and YSYEKL. Trimming took 3 bases from V and 3 from J, leaving 27 bases between them. The CDR3 has 19 amino acids.

This chain uses TRBV19 with TRBJ1-3; 8 bases match TRBD1. Germline lookup yields CDR1 LNHDA and CDR2 SQIVND (reference sequence). With 7 bases clipped from V and 5 bases from J, the junction kept 4 bases outside the gene matches. The CDR3 length is 13 residues. The CDR3 loop is CASTGQGRNTIYF. In DNA form, the CDR3 reads TGTGCCAGTACCGGACAGGGACGAAACACCATATATTTT.

In its sample, this clone was seen once. This chain joins TRBV5-1 and TRBJ2-2; 9 nucleotides agree with TRBD1. This CDR3 has 14 amino acids. V lost 4 bases and J lost 5; bases outside the gene matches: 3. Germline values: CDR1 SGHRS, CDR2 YFSETQ. CDR3 amino acids: CASSPGQGTGELFF. The DNA for the CDR3 is TGCGCCAGCAGCCCGGGACAGGGTACCGGGGAGCTGTTTTTT. The full variable domain, completed using reference TRBV5-1 and TRBJ2-2, is KAGVTQTPRYLIKTRGQQVTLSCSPISGHRSVSWYQQTPGQGLQFLFEYFSETQRNKGNFPGRFSGRQFSNSRSEMNVSTLELGDSALYLCASSPGQGTGELFFGEGSRLTVL.

The gene calls are TRBV5-1 and TRBJ1-2; 11 bases fit TRBD1. V shed 4 bases, J shed 6 bases, and the junction held 5 bases outside the gene matches. CDR1 SGHRS and CDR2 YFSETQ come from the germline V gene. There are 14 residues in the CDR3. This chain's CDR3 is CASSPGTGGNGYTF. As DNA, the CDR3 is TGCGCCAGCAGCCCCGGGACAGGGGGTAATGGCTACACCTTC.

The chain links TRBV28 to TRBJ2-5, with D hard to call. The germline CDR1 and CDR2 sequences are MDHEN and SYDVKM. This CDR3 has 15 amino acids. Trimming pared 7 bases from V and 3 bases from J, leaving 18 bases between. In DNA form, the CDR3 reads TGTGCCAGCACCCCTTTTAGCAGAACGAAAGAGACCCAGTACTTC. It is translated as CASTPFSRTKETQYF.